The following is a T cell receptor (beta chain) sequence with its context. The target antigen is unknown. The germline V gene encodes CDR1 SGHVS and CDR2 FQNEAQ. J lost 7 bases, V lost 0 bases, and 5 bases had no gene match. The CDR3 has 15 residues. The data belong to a study of cytomegalovirus exposure and HLA in healthy donors. Study as a whole: A subsequent analysis stated that the 95 to 150 validation repertoires were run on the same platform as the roughly 700 first-cohort repertoires.

Clones were sequenced by immunoSEQ multiplex PCR, and TCRdb holds only the in-frame ones, with some missing. The table includes some 130,000 clones, about 80% detected once. Overall study results and limits: First-cohort TCR clusters tended to co-occur in the approximately 120 validation repertoires, a later analysis found. In vitro checks showed that a few CMV-associated chains really do target CMV antigens. Some TCR beta chains (more than 150 of them) were listed as cytomegalovirus-associated.

Sequenced: PBMCs. The TCR originated in a man aged 25-45 years in good health and CMV-seropositive. This chain connects TRBV7-8 to TRBJ2-1; TRBD2 aligns across 8 bases. The CDR3 coding sequence is TGTGCCAGCAGCTTAGCTGGGGTAGCGGGGAATGAGCAGTTCTTC. Encoded protein: CASSLAGVAGNEQFF.